This entry is about one T cell receptor beta chain. The sample is drawn from a study of blood T cell repertoires in COVID-19. Study-wide background: The United States, Italy and Spain provided the acute and convalescent COVID-19 samples. T cells, B-cell-depleted T cells, or PBMCs supplied cDNA or gDNA.

Authors' data handling: It was from reference gene primer amplification that nucleated cell counts were estimated. Libraries were prepared by immunoSEQ multiplex PCR; TCRdb keeps only in-frame clonotypes and omits some of them. V and J calls and clone size are those listed in that table; D and trimming were worked out from the DNA. Among roughly 50,000 clones listed, approximately 82% were seen once. Sequencing was performed on peripheral blood. The receptor's source is a human donor in a cohort sampled during active COVID-19.

The chain's CDR3 is CASSQDPRGTEAFF. The CDR3 nucleotides read TGCGCCAGCAGCCAAGATCCCAGGGGGACTGAAGCTTTCTTT. This chain connects TRBV4-3 to TRBJ1-1, with TRBD1 matching 7 bases. CDR3 length equals 14 residues. J lost 5 bases, V lost 0 bases, and 3 bases had no gene match. The germline V gene encodes CDR1 LGHNA and CDR2 YSLEER.